This T cell receptor (beta chain) was captured in a study of blood T cell repertoires in COVID-19. Study overall: Acute-phase and convalescent COVID-19 samples originated in the United States, Italy and Spain. T cells, B-cell-depleted T cells, or PBMCs supplied cDNA or gDNA.

Per the original methods: The authors estimated nucleated cell counts from reference gene primer amplification. This table comes from immunoSEQ multiplex PCR, and its TCRdb copy is limited to in-frame clones, with some not included. The V and J calls and clone size come from that table; D and trimming were worked out from the DNA. The sample records over 250,000 clones, around 87% being singletons. CDR1 is MGHRA and CDR2 is YSYEKL in the germline V gene. CDR3 size: 14 residues. Trimming removed 6 bases from V and 4 bases from J, with 15 bases in between. Input material: peripheral blood. This clonotype originated in a woman aged 50 to 65 with acute or convalescent COVID-19. V and J are TRBV4-1 and TRBJ1-1; weak D call: TRBD1 (5 bases). CDR3: CASRPGGGPTEAFF. The DNA of the CDR3 is TGCGCCAGCAGGCCGGGGGGAGGGCCCACTGAAGCTTTCTTT.